This section outlines one T cell receptor (beta chain) sequence together with its context. The antigen is undetermined. With 2 bases clipped from V and 1 base from J, the junction kept 1 base outside the gene matches. Looked up from germline, CDR1 is SGHRS and CDR2 is YFSETQ. The CDR3 covers 14 residues. The sample belongs to a study of OX40 agonist ivuxolimab in advanced cancers. General study results and limits: Partial responders treated at 0.1-3.0 mg/kg exhibited clonal expansion among the lowest measured. Expanded clones tended on average to be more numerous among CD8+ T cells than CD4+. Some patients without response likewise showed low normalized clonal expansion.

Data came from immunoSEQ multiplex PCR; TCRdb stores just in-frame clones and leaves some out. The sample carries 70,000 or so clones, 88% recorded once. Sequenced material: CD4+ or CD8+ T cells sorted from blood, taken in a trial of the OX40 agonist ivuxolimab. The rearrangement uses TRBV5-1 and TRBJ2-3, with TRBD1 matching over 7 bases. This receptor was obtained from an adult with an advanced solid tumor such as melanoma, head and neck, liver or kidney cancer. The CDR3: CASSFTGGTDTQYF. The CDR3 nucleotides read TGCGCCAGCAGCTTCACAGGGGGCACAGATACGCAGTATTTT.